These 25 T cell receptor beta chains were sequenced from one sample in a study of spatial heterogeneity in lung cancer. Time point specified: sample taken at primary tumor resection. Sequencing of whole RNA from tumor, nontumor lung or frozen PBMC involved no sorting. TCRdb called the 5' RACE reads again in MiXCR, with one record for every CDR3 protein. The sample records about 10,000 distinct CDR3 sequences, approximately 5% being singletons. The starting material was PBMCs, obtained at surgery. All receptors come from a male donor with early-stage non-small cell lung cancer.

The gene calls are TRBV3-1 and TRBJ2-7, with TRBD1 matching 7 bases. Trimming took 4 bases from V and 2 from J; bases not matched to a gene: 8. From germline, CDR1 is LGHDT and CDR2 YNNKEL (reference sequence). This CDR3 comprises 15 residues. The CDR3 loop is CASSLRRQGPYEQYF. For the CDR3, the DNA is TGTGCCAGCAGCCTCCGAAGACAGGGCCCCTACGAGCAGTACTTC.

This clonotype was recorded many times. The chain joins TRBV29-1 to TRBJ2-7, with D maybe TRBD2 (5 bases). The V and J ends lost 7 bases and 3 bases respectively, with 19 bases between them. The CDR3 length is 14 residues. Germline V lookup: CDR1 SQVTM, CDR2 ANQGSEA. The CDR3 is CSAAGLSASYEQYF. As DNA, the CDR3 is TGCAGCGCCGCTGGACTCTCGGCGAGCTACGAGCAGTACTTC.

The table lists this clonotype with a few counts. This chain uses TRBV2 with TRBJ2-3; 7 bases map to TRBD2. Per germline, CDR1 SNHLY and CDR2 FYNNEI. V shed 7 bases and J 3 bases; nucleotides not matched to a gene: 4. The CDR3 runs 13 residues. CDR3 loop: CASNVGGTDTQYF. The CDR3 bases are TGTGCCAGCAACGTGGGGGGGACAGATACGCAGTATTTT. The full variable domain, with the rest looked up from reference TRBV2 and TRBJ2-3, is EPEVTQTPSHQVTQMGQEVILRCVPISNHLYFYWYRQILGQKVEFLVSFYNNEISEKSEIFDDQFSVERPDGSNFTLKIRSTKLEDSAMYFCASNVGGTDTQYFGPGTRLTVL.

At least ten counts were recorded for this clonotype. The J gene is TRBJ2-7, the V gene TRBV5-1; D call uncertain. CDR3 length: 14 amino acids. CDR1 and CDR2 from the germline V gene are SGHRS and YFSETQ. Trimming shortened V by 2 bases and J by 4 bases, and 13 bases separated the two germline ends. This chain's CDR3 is CASSLISERYEQYF. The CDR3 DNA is TGCGCCAGCAGCTTAATTTCCGAGAGGTACGAGCAGTACTTC.

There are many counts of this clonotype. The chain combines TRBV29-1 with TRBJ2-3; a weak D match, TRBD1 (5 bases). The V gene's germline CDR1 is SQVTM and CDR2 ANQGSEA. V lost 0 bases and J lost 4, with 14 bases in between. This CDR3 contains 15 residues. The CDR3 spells CSVEDWSWGADTQYF. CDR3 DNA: TGCAGCGTTGAAGATTGGTCGTGGGGCGCAGATACGCAGTATTTT.

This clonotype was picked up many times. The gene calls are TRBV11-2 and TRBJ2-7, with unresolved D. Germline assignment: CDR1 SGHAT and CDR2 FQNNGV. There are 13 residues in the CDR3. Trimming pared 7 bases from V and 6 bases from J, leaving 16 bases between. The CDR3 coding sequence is TGTGCCAGCACCAGAGCTCTCGGCGGCGAGCAGTACTTC. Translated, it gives CASTRALGGEQYF. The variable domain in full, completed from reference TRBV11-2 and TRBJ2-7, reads EAGVAQSPRYKIIEKRQSVAFWCNPISGHATLYWYQQILGQGPKLLIQFQNNGVVDDSQLPKDRFSAERLKGVDSTLKIQPAKLEDSAVYLCASTRALGGEQYFGPGTRLTVT.

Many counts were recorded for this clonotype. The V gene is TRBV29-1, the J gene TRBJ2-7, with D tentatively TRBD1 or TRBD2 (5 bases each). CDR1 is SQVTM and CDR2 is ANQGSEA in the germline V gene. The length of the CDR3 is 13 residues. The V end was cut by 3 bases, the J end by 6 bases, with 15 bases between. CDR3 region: CSVEGDGIREQYF. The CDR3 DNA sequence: TGCAGCGTTGAGGGGGACGGAATACGCGAGCAGTACTTC.

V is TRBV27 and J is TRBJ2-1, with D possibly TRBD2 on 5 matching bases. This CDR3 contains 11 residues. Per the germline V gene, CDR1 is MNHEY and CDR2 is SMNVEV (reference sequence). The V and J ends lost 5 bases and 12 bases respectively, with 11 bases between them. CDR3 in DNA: TGTGCCAGCAGTCCGGGGATTGCGCAGTTCTTC. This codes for CASSPGIAQFF.

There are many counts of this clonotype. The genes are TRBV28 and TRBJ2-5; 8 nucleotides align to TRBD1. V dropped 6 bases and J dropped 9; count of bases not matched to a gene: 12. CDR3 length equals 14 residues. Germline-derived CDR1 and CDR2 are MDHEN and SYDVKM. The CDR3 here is CASSSPDRDEAQYF. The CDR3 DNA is TGTGCCAGCAGCAGTCCGGACAGGGATGAGGCCCAGTACTTC.

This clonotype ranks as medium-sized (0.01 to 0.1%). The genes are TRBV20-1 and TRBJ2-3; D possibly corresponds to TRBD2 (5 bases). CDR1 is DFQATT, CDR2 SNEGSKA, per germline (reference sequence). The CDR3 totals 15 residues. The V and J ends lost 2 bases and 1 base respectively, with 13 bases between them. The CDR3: CSARPPGGGTDTQYF. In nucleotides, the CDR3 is TGCAGTGCTAGACCTCCCGGAGGCGGCACAGATACGCAGTATTTT.

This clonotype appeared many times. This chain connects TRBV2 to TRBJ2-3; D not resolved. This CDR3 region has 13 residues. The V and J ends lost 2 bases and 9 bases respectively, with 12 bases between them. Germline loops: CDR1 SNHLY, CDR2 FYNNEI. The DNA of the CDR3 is TGTGCCAGCAGTGAAAGGTCGCTAACGACGCAGTATTTT. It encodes CASSERSLTTQYF.

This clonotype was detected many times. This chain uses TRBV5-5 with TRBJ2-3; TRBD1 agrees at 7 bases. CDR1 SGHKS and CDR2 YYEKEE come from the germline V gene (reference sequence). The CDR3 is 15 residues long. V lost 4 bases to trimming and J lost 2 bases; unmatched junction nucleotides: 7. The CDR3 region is CASSRTGALTDTQYF. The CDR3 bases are TGTGCCAGCAGCCGTACAGGGGCCCTCACAGATACGCAGTATTTT.

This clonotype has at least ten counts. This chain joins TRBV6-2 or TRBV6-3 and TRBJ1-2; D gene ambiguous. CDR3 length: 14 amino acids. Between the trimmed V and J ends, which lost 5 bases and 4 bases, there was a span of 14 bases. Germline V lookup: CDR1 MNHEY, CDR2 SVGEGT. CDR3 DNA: TGTGCCAGCAGTGGCCCCAATACCGGCTATGGCTACACCTTC. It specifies CASSGPNTGYGYTF.

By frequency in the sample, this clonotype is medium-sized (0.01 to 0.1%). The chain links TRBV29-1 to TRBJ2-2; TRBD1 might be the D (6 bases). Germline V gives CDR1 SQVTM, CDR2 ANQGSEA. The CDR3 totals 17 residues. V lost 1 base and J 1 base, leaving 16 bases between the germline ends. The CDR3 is CSVEARRGAGNTGELFF. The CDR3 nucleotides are TGCAGCGTTGAAGCCCGCAGGGGTGCGGGGAACACCGGGGAGCTGTTTTTT.

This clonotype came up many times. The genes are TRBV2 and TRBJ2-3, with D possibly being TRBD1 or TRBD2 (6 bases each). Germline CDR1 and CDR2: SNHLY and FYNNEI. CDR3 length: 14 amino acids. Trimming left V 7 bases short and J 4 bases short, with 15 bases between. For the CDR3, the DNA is TGTGCCAGCAAGGGGGATGGGGGGCCAGATACGCAGTATTTT. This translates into CASKGDGGPDTQYF.

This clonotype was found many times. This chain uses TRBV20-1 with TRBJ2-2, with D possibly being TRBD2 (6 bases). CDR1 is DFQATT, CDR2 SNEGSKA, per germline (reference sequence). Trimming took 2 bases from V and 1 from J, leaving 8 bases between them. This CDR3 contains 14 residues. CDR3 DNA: TGCAGTGCTAGACAAGCGGGGAACACCGGGGAGCTGTTTTTT. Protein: CSARQAGNTGELFF.

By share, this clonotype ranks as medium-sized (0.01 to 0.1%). The CDR3 DNA reads TGTGCCAGCAGCTACCGACAGGGAACCTACGAGCAGTACTTC. As protein: CASSYRQGTYEQYF. The V call is TRBV7-2, the J call TRBJ2-7; 7 bases match TRBD1. Trimming at V came to 4 bases and at J to 2 bases, leaving 5 bases not matched to a gene. The CDR3 spans 14 residues. Looked up from germline, CDR1 is SGHTA and CDR2 is FQGNSA. Supplemented by reference TRBV7-2 and TRBJ2-7, the full variable domain reads GAGVSQSPSNKVTEKGKDVELRCDPISGHTALYWYRQSLGQGLEFLIYFQGNSAPDKSGLPSDRFSAERTGGSVSTLTIQRTQQEDSAVYLCASSYRQGTYEQYFGPGTRLTVT.

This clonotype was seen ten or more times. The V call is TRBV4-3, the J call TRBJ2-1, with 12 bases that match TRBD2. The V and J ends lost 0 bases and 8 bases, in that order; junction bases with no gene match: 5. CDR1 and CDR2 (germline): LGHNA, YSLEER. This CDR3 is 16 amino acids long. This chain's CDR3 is CASSQDLLAGGYEQFF. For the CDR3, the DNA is TGCGCCAGCAGCCAAGATCTGCTAGCGGGGGGGTATGAGCAGTTCTTC.

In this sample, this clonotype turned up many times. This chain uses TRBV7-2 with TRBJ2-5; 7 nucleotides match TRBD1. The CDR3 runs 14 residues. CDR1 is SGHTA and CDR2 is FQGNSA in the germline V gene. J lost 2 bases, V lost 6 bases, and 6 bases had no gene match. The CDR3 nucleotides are TGTGCCAGCAGTCCCGACAGGGCGCAAGAGACCCAGTACTTC. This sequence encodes CASSPDRAQETQYF. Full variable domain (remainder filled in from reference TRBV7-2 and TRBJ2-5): GAGVSQSPSNKVTEKGKDVELRCDPISGHTALYWYRQSLGQGLEFLIYFQGNSAPDKSGLPSDRFSAERTGGSVSTLTIQRTQQEDSAVYLCASSPDRAQETQYFGPGTRLLVL.

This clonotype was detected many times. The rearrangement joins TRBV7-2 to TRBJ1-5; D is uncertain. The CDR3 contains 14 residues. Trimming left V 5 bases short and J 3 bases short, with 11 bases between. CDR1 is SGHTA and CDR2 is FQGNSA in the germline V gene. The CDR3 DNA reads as TGTGCCAGCAGCAACCCGAGCTTCAATCAGCCCCAGCATTTT. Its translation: CASSNPSFNQPQHF.

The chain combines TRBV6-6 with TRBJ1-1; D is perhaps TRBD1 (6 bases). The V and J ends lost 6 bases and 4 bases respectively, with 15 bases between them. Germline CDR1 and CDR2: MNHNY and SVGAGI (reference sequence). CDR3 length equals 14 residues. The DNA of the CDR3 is TGTGCCAGCAGCGAACGACAGGTGAGCACTGAAGCTTTCTTT. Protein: CASSERQVSTEAFF.

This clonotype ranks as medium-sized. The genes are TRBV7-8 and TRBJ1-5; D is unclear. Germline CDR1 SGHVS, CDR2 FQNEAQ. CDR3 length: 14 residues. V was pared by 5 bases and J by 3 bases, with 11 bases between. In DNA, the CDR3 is TGTGCCAGCAGCCACGAGGGCTACAATCAGCCCCAGCATTTT. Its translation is CASSHEGYNQPQHF.

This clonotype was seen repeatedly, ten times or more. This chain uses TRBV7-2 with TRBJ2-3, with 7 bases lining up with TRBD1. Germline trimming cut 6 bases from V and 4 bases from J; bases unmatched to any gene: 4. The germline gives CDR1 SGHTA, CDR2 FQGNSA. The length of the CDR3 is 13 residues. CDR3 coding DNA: TGTGCCAGCAGTTCCACAGGGGCAGATACGCAGTATTTT. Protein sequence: CASSSTGADTQYF. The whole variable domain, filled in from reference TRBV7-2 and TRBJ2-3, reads GAGVSQSPSNKVTEKGKDVELRCDPISGHTALYWYRQSLGQGLEFLIYFQGNSAPDKSGLPSDRFSAERTGGSVSTLTIQRTQQEDSAVYLCASSSTGADTQYFGPGTRLTVL.

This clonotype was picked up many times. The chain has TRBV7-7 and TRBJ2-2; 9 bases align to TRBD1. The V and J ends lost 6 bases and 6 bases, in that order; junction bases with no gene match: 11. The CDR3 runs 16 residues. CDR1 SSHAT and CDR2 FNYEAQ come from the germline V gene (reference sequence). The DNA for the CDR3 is TGTGCCAGCAGTTCTCCGGGACAGGGAAAGCCCGGGGAGCTGTTTTTT. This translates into CASSSPGQGKPGELFF.

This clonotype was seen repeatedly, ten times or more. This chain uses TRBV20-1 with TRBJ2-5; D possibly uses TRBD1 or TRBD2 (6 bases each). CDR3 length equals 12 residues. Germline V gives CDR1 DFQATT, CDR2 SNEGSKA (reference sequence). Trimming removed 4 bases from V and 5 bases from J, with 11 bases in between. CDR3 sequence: CSAKTGGETQYF. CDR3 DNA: TGCAGTGCTAAGACAGGAGGGGAGACCCAGTACTTC.